The 7 T cell receptor beta chains below come from one sample, sequenced in a study of CD8 T cells in Susac syndrome. The RNA input was about 0.5 to 1 ug, and it was reverse transcribed with random hexamers. MiXCR, run by TCRdb on the immunoSEQ multiplex PCR reads, gives a single entry per CDR3 protein. The sample comprises 120,000 to 150,000 distinct CDR3 sequences, approximately 93% of which are singletons, and approximately 0.08% rests with the top ten. Material: CD4+ T cells from PBMCs. The receptors shown here come from a human donor in good health.

The J gene is TRBJ2-3, the V gene TRBV7-3; D is undetermined. There are 17 residues in the CDR3. Trimming took 5 bases from V and 0 from J, leaving 18 bases between them. Germline V gene lookup returns CDR1 SGHTA and CDR2 FQGTGA. The CDR3 nucleotides are TGTGCCAGCAGCCCACTCTCTATCCCTACTAGCACAGATACGCAGTATTTT. Translation gives CASSPLSIPTSTDTQYF. The whole variable domain, filled in from reference TRBV7-3 and TRBJ2-3, reads GAGVSQTPSNKVTEKGKYVELRCDPISGHTALYWYRQSLGQGPEFLIYFQGTGAADDSGLPNDRFFAVRPEGSVSTLKIQRTERGDSAVYLCASSPLSIPTSTDTQYFGPGTRLTVL.

V is TRBV6-5 and J is TRBJ2-3, with a possible D match to TRBD2 (5 bases). The CDR3 is 16 amino acids. Germline V gives CDR1 MNHEY, CDR2 SVGAGI. Trimming took 2 bases from V and 1 from J, leaving 13 bases between them. CDR3 protein: CASSYLTAGRTDTQYF. As DNA, the CDR3 is TGTGCCAGCAGTTACCTCACGGCGGGCCGCACAGATACGCAGTATTTT.

The chain employs TRBV14 and TRBJ2-7, with 9 bases identical to TRBD1. The length of the CDR3 is 16 residues. Germline V gene data show CDR1 as SGHDN and CDR2 as FVKESK. V gave up 2 bases and J gave up 1 base; unmatched junction bases: 6. The DNA of the CDR3 is TGTGCCAGCAGCCAACTCCGACAGGGGGGTTCCTACGAGCAGTACTTC. This translates into CASSQLRQGGSYEQYF.

The chain recombines TRBV10-3 with TRBJ1-2; D call uncertain. This CDR3 region has 13 residues. Germline V lookup: CDR1 ENHRY, CDR2 SYGVKD. V was trimmed by 4 bases and J by 2 bases, leaving 8 bases between them. CDR3 region: CAISGPGNYGYTF. The CDR3, as DNA: TGTGCCATCAGTGGGCCGGGAAACTATGGCTACACCTTC.

The V call is TRBV27, the J call TRBJ1-2; 9 bases are shared with TRBD1. The J segment lost 8 bases and the V segment lost 5 bases, leaving 6 bases of the junction unmatched. This CDR3 has 13 amino acids. Germline loops: CDR1 MNHEY, CDR2 SMNVEV (reference sequence). The CDR3 DNA is TGTGCCAGCAGTCGGGACAGGGTGGGCGGCTACACCTTC. This codes for CASSRDRVGGYTF.

This chain joins TRBV27 and TRBJ2-7, with 11 bases aligning to TRBD2. The germline gives CDR1 MNHEY, CDR2 SMNVEV (reference sequence). The CDR3 covers 17 residues. With V trimmed by 4 bases and J by 3 bases, 11 bases remained unmatched. DNA for the CDR3: TGTGCCAGCAGTTGGGGACTAGCGGTACACGGCTACTACGAGCAGTACTTC. Its translation: CASSWGLAVHGYYEQYF.

The chain links TRBV6-6 to TRBJ2-7, with D tentatively TRBD2 (5 bases). The CDR3 extends over 15 amino acids. Germline loops: CDR1 MNHNY, CDR2 SVGAGI (reference sequence). Trimming took 4 bases from V and 4 from J, leaving 17 bases between them. The CDR3 sequence is CASSSLGAENYEQYF. CDR3 nucleotides: TGTGCCAGCAGTTCCTTAGGAGCGGAAAATTACGAGCAGTACTTC.